Listed here is a single T cell receptor beta chain. The data were taken from a study of blood T cell repertoires in COVID-19. Method: immunoSEQ multiplex PCR; TCRdb's copy keeps in-frame clones and lacks some. The sample shows 250,000 to 400,000 clones, roughly 88% of them seen only once. The CDR3 loop spans 16 amino acids. Germline-derived CDR1 and CDR2 are MNHEY and SMNVEV (reference sequence). V lost 6 bases to trimming and J lost 7 bases; unmatched junction nucleotides: 12. The genes are TRBV27 and TRBJ2-1; 10 bases fit TRBD2. The sequencing input was peripheral blood. The TCR was taken from a woman aged 25 to 39 with COVID-19, enrolled during active disease. CDR3 loop: CASSTLTGLAPNEQFF. The CDR3 coding sequence is TGTGCCAGCAGCACACTGACGGGACTAGCGCCGAATGAGCAGTTCTTC.